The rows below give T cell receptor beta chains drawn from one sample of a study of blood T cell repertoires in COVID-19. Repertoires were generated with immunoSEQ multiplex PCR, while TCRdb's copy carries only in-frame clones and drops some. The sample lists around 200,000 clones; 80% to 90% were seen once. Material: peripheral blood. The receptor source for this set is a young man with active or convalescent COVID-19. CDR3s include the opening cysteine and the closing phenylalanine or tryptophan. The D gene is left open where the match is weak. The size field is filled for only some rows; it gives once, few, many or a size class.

CDR3nt: TGTGCCAGCAGCTTCCTAGGGAGCTCTGGAAACACCATATATTTT
CDR3aa: CASSFLGSSGNTIYF
abundance: .
d_gene: .
v_gene: TRBV5-5
j_gene: TRBJ1-3

CDR3nt: TGCAGCGTTGCTCGCTCAGGAACAGATACGCAGTATTTT
CDR3aa: CSVARSGTDTQYF
abundance: .
d_gene: .
v_gene: TRBV29-1
j_gene: TRBJ2-3

CDR3nt: TGTGCCAGCAGCTCCGTCGGGGGAGGTCAGCCCCAGCATTTT
CDR3aa: CASSSVGGGQPQHF
abundance: .
d_gene: .
v_gene: TRBV28
j_gene: TRBJ1-5

CDR3nt: TGTGCCAGTTTCAGGCTTACTACGCAGGACAGACGTACTGACGGCTACACCTTC
CDR3aa: CASFRLTTQDRRTDGYTF
abundance: .
d_gene: .
v_gene: TRBV19
j_gene: TRBJ1-2

CDR3nt: TGTGCCAGCAAGGGGCGGGGCTACGAGCAGTACTTC
CDR3aa: CASKGRGYEQYF
abundance: .
d_gene: .
v_gene: TRBV3-1/TRBV3-2
j_gene: TRBJ2-7

CDR3nt: TGTGCCAGCAGCTTAGATTGGGGGGTTCTTACCGGGGAGCTGTTTTTT
CDR3aa: CASSLDWGVLTGELFF
abundance: .
d_gene: .
v_gene: TRBV7-8
j_gene: TRBJ2-2

CDR3nt: TGTGCCAGCAGCCTCGACGGGACCTACGAGCAGTACTTC
CDR3aa: CASSLDGTYEQYF
abundance: .
d_gene: .
v_gene: TRBV6-5
j_gene: TRBJ2-7

CDR3nt: TGTGCCAGTAGTGCCCTACTAGTGGGCTACGAGCAGTACTTC
CDR3aa: CASSALLVGYEQYF
abundance: .
d_gene: .
v_gene: TRBV19
j_gene: TRBJ2-7

CDR3nt: TGTGCCAGCAGCTTAGCAGGGCCGAACACTGAAGCTTTCTTT
CDR3aa: CASSLAGPNTEAFF
abundance: .
d_gene: .
v_gene: TRBV11-2
j_gene: TRBJ1-1

CDR3nt: TGTGCCAGCAGCCAAGTAAGGTACAGGGCCGACGTGAACACTGAAGCTTTCTTT
CDR3aa: CASSQVRYRADVNTEAFF
abundance: .
d_gene: .
v_gene: TRBV14
j_gene: TRBJ1-1

CDR3nt: TGTGCCAGCAGCCAGACAGGGATCACGACGCAGTATTTT
CDR3aa: CASSQTGITTQYF
abundance: .
d_gene: TRBD1
v_gene: TRBV4-2
j_gene: TRBJ2-3

CDR3nt: TGTGCCAGCAGCATTTCGCCAGGAAAGACTAGCGGGAGGAGAGAGCAGTACTTC
CDR3aa: CASSISPGKTSGRREQYF
abundance: .
d_gene: .
v_gene: TRBV21-1
j_gene: TRBJ2-7

CDR3nt: TGTGCCACCAGTGAGCCACAGGGAAGTAGCGGGGAGCTGTTTTTT
CDR3aa: CATSEPQGSSGELFF
abundance: .
d_gene: .
v_gene: TRBV24-1
j_gene: TRBJ2-2

CDR3nt: TGTGCCAGTGGGGTAAAAGGGGGAGATACAGATACGCAGTATTTT
CDR3aa: CASGVKGGDTDTQYF
abundance: .
d_gene: .
v_gene: TRBV19
j_gene: TRBJ2-3

CDR3nt: TGTGCCAGCAGCCAAGGAGACTGGTATCAGACTGAAGCTTTCTTT
CDR3aa: CASSQGDWYQTEAFF
abundance: .
d_gene: .
v_gene: TRBV14
j_gene: TRBJ1-1

CDR3nt: TGTGCCAGCTCGCCTCTACCGAGCTCCTACAATGAGCAGTTCTTC
CDR3aa: CASSPLPSSYNEQFF
abundance: .
d_gene: .
v_gene: TRBV18
j_gene: TRBJ2-1

CDR3nt: TGTGCCAGCAGTTACCGTGAGGAGGGCTATCACACTGAAGCTTTCTTT
CDR3aa: CASSYREEGYHTEAFF
abundance: .
d_gene: .
v_gene: TRBV6-2/TRBV6-3
j_gene: TRBJ1-1

CDR3nt: TGTGCCAGCAGTGAATACTGGGAGGGGCCCCAGCATTTT
CDR3aa: CASSEYWEGPQHF
abundance: .
d_gene: .
v_gene: TRBV25-1
j_gene: TRBJ1-5

CDR3nt: TGTGCCACCAGTGATCCCAGTTCCTACAATGAGCAGTTCTTC
CDR3aa: CATSDPSSYNEQFF
abundance: .
d_gene: .
v_gene: TRBV24-1
j_gene: TRBJ2-1

CDR3nt: TGTGCCAGCAGCTCGACAGAGTTCAATGAAAAACTGTTTTTT
CDR3aa: CASSSTEFNEKLFF
abundance: .
d_gene: .
v_gene: TRBV6-2/TRBV6-3
j_gene: TRBJ1-4

CDR3nt: TGCGCCAGCAGCCCCATGGGGCTAGCGGGGGCCTACGAGCAGTACTTC
CDR3aa: CASSPMGLAGAYEQYF
abundance: .
d_gene: TRBD2
v_gene: TRBV4-3
j_gene: TRBJ2-7

CDR3nt: TGCGCCAGCAGCCAAGGGTGGGGGCCCGGGGAGCTGTTTTTT
CDR3aa: CASSQGWGPGELFF
abundance: .
d_gene: .
v_gene: TRBV4-1
j_gene: TRBJ2-2

CDR3nt: TGTGCCAGCAGCTTTGACATTTACACTGAAGCTTTCTTT
CDR3aa: CASSFDIYTEAFF
abundance: .
d_gene: .
v_gene: TRBV7-3
j_gene: TRBJ1-1

CDR3nt: TGTGCCAGCAGTTACTTTAGAGAGGGTGAAGCTTTCTTT
CDR3aa: CASSYFREGEAFF
abundance: .
d_gene: .
v_gene: TRBV6-6
j_gene: TRBJ1-1

CDR3nt: TGTGCCAGTAGTATATCGGGTATCGATGGCTACACCTTC
CDR3aa: CASSISGIDGYTF
abundance: .
d_gene: .
v_gene: TRBV19
j_gene: TRBJ1-2

CDR3nt: TGTGCCAGCAGCTCCGGGACAGGGTCCTACGAGCAGTACTTC
CDR3aa: CASSSGTGSYEQYF
abundance: few
d_gene: TRBD1
v_gene: TRBV6-6
j_gene: TRBJ2-7

CDR3nt: TGTGCCATCAGTGAGTCTACGGTAAAGAGGACTGAAGCTTTCTTT
CDR3aa: CAISESTVKRTEAFF
abundance: .
d_gene: .
v_gene: TRBV10-3
j_gene: TRBJ1-1

CDR3nt: TGTGCCAGCACCCGGTATTTCTGGAGCAATCAGCCCCAGCATTTT
CDR3aa: CASTRYFWSNQPQHF
abundance: .
d_gene: .
v_gene: TRBV5-6
j_gene: TRBJ1-5

CDR3nt: TGTGCCAGCAGCTTGGCCGACAGCCCCCAGCCCCAGCATTTT
CDR3aa: CASSLADSPQPQHF
abundance: .
d_gene: .
v_gene: TRBV7-9
j_gene: TRBJ1-5

CDR3nt: TGTGCCTGGAGTGTAAGGGGCCTCTACGAGCAGTACTTC
CDR3aa: CAWSVRGLYEQYF
abundance: .
d_gene: .
v_gene: TRBV30
j_gene: TRBJ2-7

CDR3nt: TGTGCCAGCTCTCCTCCTCGGCCAGGGGAAGGAGCCTACGAGCAGTACTTC
CDR3aa: CASSPPRPGEGAYEQYF
abundance: .
d_gene: .
v_gene: TRBV18
j_gene: TRBJ2-7

CDR3nt: TGTGCCAGCAGCCTCGGGTGGGGGGCAACTAATGAAAAACTGTTTTTT
CDR3aa: CASSLGWGATNEKLFF
abundance: .
d_gene: .
v_gene: TRBV13
j_gene: TRBJ1-4

CDR3nt: TGTGCCAGCAGCTTGAGACTAGCAGTAGATACGCAGTATTTT
CDR3aa: CASSLRLAVDTQYF
abundance: .
d_gene: TRBD2
v_gene: TRBV5-6
j_gene: TRBJ2-3

CDR3nt: TGCGCCAGCAGTGGACTAGCGGGAAAGCGCCAAGAGACCCAGTACTTC
CDR3aa: CASSGLAGKRQETQYF
abundance: .
d_gene: TRBD2
v_gene: TRBV10-1
j_gene: TRBJ2-5

CDR3nt: TGTGCCAGCAATGGCCCCTCTGGGGCCAACGTCCTGACTTTC
CDR3aa: CASNGPSGANVLTF
abundance: .
d_gene: .
v_gene: TRBV6-5
j_gene: TRBJ2-6

CDR3nt: TGTGCCAGCAGCCCGGACAGGAACTATGGCTACACCTTC
CDR3aa: CASSPDRNYGYTF
abundance: .
d_gene: TRBD1
v_gene: TRBV7-2
j_gene: TRBJ1-2

CDR3nt: TGTGCCAGCAGTGACGCCAGGGTGAACACTGAAGCTTTCTTT
CDR3aa: CASSDARVNTEAFF
abundance: .
d_gene: .
v_gene: TRBV6-4
j_gene: TRBJ1-1

CDR3nt: TGTGCCAGCAGTTCTCCCACAGGGGGTGAGCGAAACACCATATATTTT
CDR3aa: CASSSPTGGERNTIYF
abundance: .
d_gene: TRBD1
v_gene: TRBV6-6
j_gene: TRBJ1-3

CDR3nt: TGTGCTAGCAGGGACAGGGGGCTCCCAAGCGGGGAGCAGTACTTC
CDR3aa: CASRDRGLPSGEQYF
abundance: .
d_gene: TRBD1
v_gene: TRBV3-1/TRBV3-2
j_gene: TRBJ2-7

CDR3nt: TGTGCCAGCAGCTTGTCGGGGAATGAGCAGTTCTTC
CDR3aa: CASSLSGNEQFF
abundance: medium-sized
d_gene: .
v_gene: TRBV5-4
j_gene: TRBJ2-1

CDR3nt: TGTGCCAGCAGCATATTCTACACCGGGGAGCTGTTTTTT
CDR3aa: CASSIFYTGELFF
abundance: .
d_gene: .
v_gene: TRBV7-8
j_gene: TRBJ2-2

CDR3nt: TGCGCCAGCAGCCAAGAGCTGGGTGAAATAGTGCGGGCAGGCCCAAACACCGGGGAGCTGTTTTTT
CDR3aa: CASSQELGEIVRAGPNTGELFF
abundance: .
d_gene: .
v_gene: TRBV4-1
j_gene: TRBJ2-2

CDR3nt: TGTGCCATTTCCCCCGGGACAAGTAGCACAGATACGCAGTATTTT
CDR3aa: CAISPGTSSTDTQYF
abundance: .
d_gene: .
v_gene: TRBV19
j_gene: TRBJ2-3